What follows is one T cell receptor beta chain and its context. Its antigen has not been determined. Base qualities are not at hand, and no much larger clone is one base apart. V lost 3 bases and J lost 5 bases, and the count of bases not matched to a germline gene is 9. The germline V gene supplies CDR1 KGHSH and CDR2 LQKENI. The CDR3, from cysteine to phenylalanine, totals 16 residues. Only CDR3 DNA is held: 48 bases, read in frame from base 1. The source of the sample is a study of cytomegalovirus exposure and HLA in healthy donors (dated by TCRdb to about 2017). For context, the study as a whole: An earlier analysis of roughly 500 of the donors reported 276 Gb of sequence data and 100 million to 120 million unique TCR beta sequences obtained from around 190 million T cells. Roughly 300 gigabases of sequencing data and around 87 million unique TCR sequences were included in an early release covering about 600 HLA-typed donors. The genetic ancestry cluster associated with self-reported Caucasian donors included approximately 85% of the roughly 360 genotyped donors. The aim of the study was to test whether cataloging public T cell receptors could identify signatures of past pathogen exposure. Using immunosequencing, the study profiled T cell repertoires from approximately 700 subjects and related those repertoires to cytomegalovirus serostatus. Besides the first cohort of around 700 subjects, a separate validation cohort made up of over 95 different subjects was used. High-throughput TCR immunosequencing, statistical association of individual TCRs with disease status, and machine learning were combined to predict cytomegalovirus infection status. A later analysis re-examined previously published TCR beta repertoires from roughly 650 donors and added high-resolution HLA genotyping to investigate patterns of TCR occurrence. Rather than drawing on any new phenotypic data, the later analysis identified candidate immune exposures from TCR beta sequences and the way those sequences occurred across donors. An earlier analysis of approximately 580 of the donors used high-throughput TCR beta sequencing to judge whether each TCR beta V gene segment behaved as functional or pseudogenic. Donor age, sex, ethnicity and CMV serostatus were compiled together with the repertoire data. A later genetic analysis used genome-wide SNP genotypes for about 65% of the 666 donors, treating that subset as a discovery cohort. Every repertoire in the discovery cohort had been generated on one and the same sequencing platform. Class I and class II HLA loci were covered by the typing at four-digit resolution. The number of donors typed differed by locus, with about 629-630 for A, B, C, DRB1 and DQB1, around 560 for DQA1, over 600 for DPA1, and some 450 for DPB1. Roughly 5 DR-DQ haplotypes were handled as single units for association and clustering, since linkage in the cohort was strong. Among a few hundred genotyped donors of the cohort, an average of about 240,000 unique TCR beta nucleotide sequences were sequenced per donor, approximately 20% of them non-productive.

Library preparation was by the immunoSEQ multiplex PCR assay. The multiplex PCR relied on a mix of 60 forward primers for TCR Vbeta segments and 13 reverse primers for TCR Jbeta segments. A multiplex PCR assay on genomic DNA amplified the CDR3 region of rearranged TCR beta genes. On the Illumina HiSeq System, the amplified TCR beta libraries were sequenced as 87-base-pair reads. Under the source paper's analysis protocol: A later analysis tallied around 82 million unique TCR beta chains across the 700 or so repertoires, and some 10 million of those chains were shared by two or more donors. A nearest-neighbor algorithm error-corrected the raw reads and collapsed the reads into unique sequences, merging closely related sequences to remove PCR and sequencing errors. To assign V, D and J gene segments, CDR3 sequences were aligned to IMGT reference sequences. For a sequence to be retained, a match of at least six nucleotides was required to both a V gene segment and a J gene segment. A rearrangement was called productive if the CDR3 had no stop codons and remained in frame with V and J, and every other rearrangement was called non-productive. CDR3 was defined according to IMGT convention as the region running from the second conserved V-encoded cysteine to the conserved J-encoded phenylalanine. The earlier analysis of some 540 of the donors excluded any sequence lacking an unambiguous match to a single V gene segment. In an earlier analysis of a few hundred of the donors, a V segment was called functional when productive rearrangements were above 56.7%, and segregating when the standard deviation between donors exceeded 5%. A statistical classification framework was developed to diagnose cytomegalovirus status using the catalog of TCR beta chain sequences. A later analysis assigned V and J genes by comparing TCR nucleotide sequences with IMGT/GENE-DB human TR gene sequences. A later analysis assigned CDR3 sequences and most-parsimonious VDJ recombination scenarios with the TCRdist pipeline. In a later analysis, each TCR beta chain was defined by its CDR3 amino acid sequence together with its V-gene family, and reads without a unique V-gene family were excluded. As a way to deal with suspected cross-contamination and a sequencing artifact, a later analysis dropped 450 to 700 nucleotide sequences that were highly shared and had low generation probability. For each public chain, a later analysis derived a clonal expansion index from normalized ranks of inferred template counts within each repertoire. Generation probabilities in a later analysis came from a VDJ recombination model fitted to out-of-frame rearrangements, and those results were checked against IGoR. In a later analysis, TCR-TCR, TCR-HLA and TCR-CMV co-occurrence was scored with hypergeometric tests, and a repertoire-size bias correction was applied to TCR pairs. To estimate false discovery rates, a later analysis permuted the HLA or CMV assignments 20 times. In a later analysis, co-occurring TCRs were grouped with DBSCAN, and TCRdist sequence similarity was added when clustering was performed within HLA-allele-positive subsets. Co-occurrence clustering excluded repertoires with fewer than 30,000 or more than 120,000 public chains, plus five with anomalous nucleotide sharing. This is the immuneACCESS table as TCRdb keeps it, with only in-frame sequences that have V and J called. A part of the clones is gone; compared with another copy, unresolved V genes explain less than half, and the rest is unexplained. That table furnishes V, J and clone size, whereas the DNA furnished D and trimming. Counted in this sample were a few hundred thousand clones; approximately 91% of them appeared once. About 1.7% of the sample is in the top ten clones.

General study outcomes and caveats: A further reported finding was that TCR beta sequences accurately predicted the HLA-A and HLA-B alleles for most subjects in the first cohort. Roughly uniform sequencing depth across donors was assumed in presence/absence analyses, although this assumption may not hold. The only immune exposure information available for the cohort was CMV serostatus. According to the authors, the approach could potentially be generalized to other disease states and immunological phenotypes. In both the original and validation cohorts, the classifier was reported to diagnose cytomegalovirus status with high specificity and sensitivity. The earlier analysis of 587 of the donors excluded some 16 rarely observed V segments, including chromosome 9 orphons, because counts were too low. Because the 87-base-pair reads could not distinguish some IMGT-functional V segments, including TRBV6-2 and TRBV6-3, those segments were excluded. Correlated functional status among segregating V segments might be attributable to linkage disequilibrium, but an unknown experimental factor could not be ruled out. An association between a missense DCLRE1C variant and V-gene and J-gene trimming of TCR beta chains was found in a later genetic analysis and replicated in an independent cohort. In a later genetic analysis, fewer N-insertions in productive TCRs were reported among donors in an Asian-associated ancestry cluster than the roughly 640-donor mean. A later analysis found that HLA-associated TCR beta chains were more clonally expanded and had lower generation probabilities than equally common non-associated chains. Three of the identified cytomegalovirus-associated TCR beta chains were confirmed in vitro to be specific for cytomegalovirus antigens. A group of highly shared sequence variants was considered likely to be a technical artifact of the sequencing pipeline. According to a later analysis, parvovirus B19, influenza, CMV and Epstein-Barr virus appeared linked to several top co-occurrence clusters. The study listed 150 to 200 TCR beta chains as associated with cytomegalovirus. Broadly in line with IMGT annotations, most TCR beta V segments showed up in productive rearrangements about 87% or about 30% of the time in an earlier analysis of 587 of the donors. Strong co-occurrence of HLA alleles, especially DR and DQ, made assigning TCR associations to individual alleles difficult. The cohort was sequenced for TCR beta chains only, and without alpha or paired-chain data the features that could be detected were limited. Most CMV-associated TCR beta chains appeared to be HLA-restricted in a later analysis, and the HLA associations seemed to be driven largely by CMV exposure. While some public TCRs were present in many individuals, most TCR sequences turned up only very rarely across donors. In a later analysis, the rate of TCR association differed among HLA loci, with DRB1 alleles having the most associated TCRs and HLA-C alleles having the fewest. Specific HLA alleles were associated with 15,000 to 20,000 TCR beta sequences at a false discovery rate of 0.05 in a later analysis. Because HLA typing was unavailable for some donors at each locus, only the typed subset was used in association tests.

The cohort comprised some 680 healthy bone marrow donors. At the time of sampling, all cohort members were nominally healthy, though unrecorded immune exposures were likely present. The donor tested CMV seronegative and was one of the 352 seronegative cohort members. A peripheral blood sample was collected from each donor, and TCR beta sequencing was performed on peripheral blood mononuclear cells. Genomic DNA was extracted from the blood cell samples with the Qiagen DNeasy Blood Extraction Kit. The chain joins TRBV18 to TRBJ1-4; 7 of the junction bases match TRBD1. The specimen sequenced was PBMCs. The sequence derives from a girl aged 2 to 9 in good health and CMV-seronegative. Here the CDR3 is given as CASSPRATGQNEKLFF. The DNA sequence is TGTGCCAGCTCACCCCGAGCGACAGGGCAAAATGAAAAACTGTTTTTT.